The 20 T cell receptor beta chains in this list originate from one sample, sequenced in a study of T cell responses to AZD1222 COVID-19 vaccine (dated by TCRdb to the early 2020s). In light of the paper, this sample's time point label describes: baseline before first vaccination. What this sample's treatment or condition label stands for: meningococcal conjugate vaccine given as trial control. Libraries were prepared through the immunoSEQ multiplex PCR assay. Entries here come from immuneACCESS through TCRdb and include only in-frame sequences with V and J called. Some clones fail to appear in such tables; in the studies checked, an unresolved V gene covers under half of the shortfall, and the cause of the remainder is unknown. Counted in this sample were around 160,000 clones; approximately 78% of them appeared once. The top ten clonotypes cover over 4% of the sample. The sequencing used peripheral blood, collected on day 0 of MenACWY control vaccination. All receptors derive from an adult in good health.

The chain combines TRBV18 with TRBJ1-5; D not resolved. The germline V and J ends were trimmed by 2 bases and 6 bases, with 8 bases remaining between them. Germline V gives CDR1 KGHSH, CDR2 LQKENI. The CDR3 totals 13 residues. The CDR3 is CASSPGEGQPQHF. The CDR3 DNA sequence: TGTGCCAGCTCACCAGGGGAGGGTCAGCCCCAGCATTTT.

The chain has TRBV9 and TRBJ1-4; D perhaps matches TRBD1 (6 bases). V was clipped by 4 bases and J by 3 bases, with 13 bases between them. The CDR3 is 15 amino acids. Germline-derived CDR1 and CDR2 are SGDLS and YYNGEE. The CDR3: CASSPTGTANEKLFF. For the CDR3, the DNA is TGTGCCAGCAGCCCTACAGGGACGGCTAATGAAAAACTGTTTTTT.

The J gene is TRBJ1-2, the V gene TRBV2; 9 positions agree with TRBD1. The CDR3 spans 16 residues. Losses at the gene ends were 7 bases for V and 2 bases for J; bases not matched to a gene: 11. Germline CDR1 SNHLY, CDR2 FYNNEI. The CDR3 DNA sequence: TGTGCCAGCACCTCCCCGGGACAGGGTCGAAACTATGGCTACACCTTC. Translation gives CASTSPGQGRNYGYTF.

This chain connects TRBV28 to TRBJ2-3; possibly TRBD1 for D (5 bases). V gave up 5 bases and J gave up 0 bases, with 12 bases separating them. In germline, CDR1 is MDHEN, CDR2 SYDVKM. The CDR3 contains 15 residues. CDR3 sequence (DNA): TGTGCCAGCAGTCCACCCACAGGAAGCACAGATACGCAGTATTTT. It translates to CASSPPTGSTDTQYF.

The V call is TRBV3-1 (or the pseudogene TRBV3-2), the J call TRBJ1-5; D ambiguous. CDR3 size: 14 residues. The germline V gene has CDR1 LGHDT and CDR2 YNNKEL (reference sequence). V lost 0 bases and J 5 bases, leaving 8 bases between the germline ends. The CDR3 sequence: CASSQEGFYQPQHF. CDR3 nucleotide sequence: TGTGCCAGCAGCCAAGAGGGATTTTATCAGCCCCAGCATTTT.

The chain uses TRBV7-9 and TRBJ2-1, with D possibly TRBD1 on 5 matching bases. The CDR3 extends over 13 amino acids. V dropped 2 bases and J dropped 5 bases, with 7 bases sitting between them. Germline lookup yields CDR1 SEHNR and CDR2 FQNEAQ (reference sequence). The CDR3 DNA sequence: TGTGCCAGCAGCTTACCAGGGAACAATGAGCAGTTCTTC. Its translation: CASSLPGNNEQFF. Using reference TRBV7-9 and TRBJ2-1 for the parts outside the CDR3, the full variable domain is DTGVSQNPRHKITKRGQNVTFRCDPISEHNRLYWYRQTLGQGPEFLTYFQNEAQLEKSRLLSDRFSAERPKGSFSTLEIQRTEQGDSAMYLCASSLPGNNEQFFGPGTRLTVL.

V usage is TRBV29-1 and J usage is TRBJ2-2; 10 bases match TRBD1. Per the germline V gene, CDR1 is SQVTM and CDR2 is ANQGSEA. After removal of 6 bases from V and 7 bases from J, the junction contained 11 bases not matched to a gene. This CDR3 has 15 amino acids. The chain's CDR3 is CSVYRQGAEGGELFF. The CDR3 nucleotides read TGCAGCGTCTACAGACAGGGGGCAGAGGGCGGGGAGCTGTTTTTT.

V usage is TRBV7-3 and J usage is TRBJ1-3; weak D call: TRBD1 (5 bases). V was pared by 8 bases and J by 3 bases, with 38 bases between. The CDR3 has 22 amino acids. From germline, CDR1 is SGHTA and CDR2 FQGTGA. CDR3 DNA: TGTGCCAGCCCGGGGGTCAGTAAACCAACTGACAGTGATTCGCCATATGGAAACACCATATATTTT. It yields the protein CASPGVSKPTDSDSPYGNTIYF.

The CDR3 region is CASYLIPKAGVKNIQYF. CDR3 nucleotide sequence: TGTGCCAGCTACCTGATCCCTAAGGCAGGGGTCAAAAACATTCAGTACTTC. The chain joins TRBV5-8 to TRBJ2-4, with D possibly TRBD1 on 6 matching bases. In germline, CDR1 is SGHTS, CDR2 YDEGEE. V lost 7 bases, J lost 3 bases, and 23 bases lay in between. CDR3 length equals 17 residues. Based on the CDR3 plus reference TRBV5-8 and TRBJ2-4, the full variable domain is EAGVTQSPTHLIKTRGQQATLRCSPISGHTSVYWYQQALGLGLQFLLWYDEGEERNRGNFPPRFSGRQFPNYSSELNVNALELEDSALYLCASYLIPKAGVKNIQYFGAGTRLSVL.

The CDR3 DNA reads as TGTGCCAGCAGTGCAGGGGACATTAGCAATCAGCCCCAGCATTTT. Protein product: CASSAGDISNQPQHF. The chain has TRBV6-6 and TRBJ1-5; D possibly corresponds to TRBD1 (6 bases). This CDR3 has 15 residues. The V gene's germline CDR1 is MNHNY and CDR2 SVGAGI (reference sequence). Trimming shortened V by 5 bases and J by 0 bases, and 11 bases separated the two germline ends.

The rearrangement uses TRBV1 and TRBJ2-7. TRBV1 is designated a pseudogene. The CDR3 extends over 14 amino acids. CDR3 nucleotide sequence: TGCACCAGCCCGAAGGTACCCTTGATTTACGAGCAGTACTTC. It encodes CTSPKVPLIYEQYF.

This chain joins TRBV6-5 and TRBJ2-7; a possible D gene is TRBD1 (5 bases). Germline-derived CDR1 and CDR2 are MNHEY and SVGAGI. This CDR3 has 13 amino acids. V shed 5 bases and J shed 2 bases, with 10 bases lying between them. The chain's CDR3 is CASSLAGTYEQYV. The CDR3 nucleotides read TGTGCCAGCAGTCTGGCAGGGACCTACGAGCAGTACGTC.

This chain uses TRBV5-8 with TRBJ2-2; TRBD1 matches 8 bases. The CDR3 sequence is 16 residues long. The V gene's germline CDR1 is SGHTS and CDR2 YDEGEE. Trimming at V came to 4 bases and at J to 2 bases, leaving 7 bases not matched to a gene. CDR3 nucleotide sequence: TGTGCCAGCAGCAGGGGACAGGTCCCTAACACCGGGGAGCTGTTTTTT. Its protein is CASSRGQVPNTGELFF.

This chain joins TRBV18 and TRBJ2-3; 7 bases map to TRBD1. Germline CDR1 KGHSH, CDR2 LQKENI. The ends lost 1 base at V and 4 bases at J; junction bases unmatched: 2. This CDR3 has 14 residues. CDR3 DNA sequence: TGTGCCAGCTCACCACGGGACAGTGCAGATACGCAGTATTTT. It encodes CASSPRDSADTQYF.

This clone has just a few counts. The V call is TRBV12-5, the J call TRBJ2-5, with TRBD2 matching 13 bases. This CDR3 comprises 19 residues. CDR1 LGHNT and CDR2 FRNRAP come from the germline V gene. Trimming removed 1 base from V and 0 bases from J; junction bases left unmatched: 8. As DNA, the CDR3 is TGTGCTAGTGGTTTGGGGCGGACTAGCGGGGGATCGTACCAAGAGACCCAGTACTTC. It codes for CASGLGRTSGGSYQETQYF.

This clone was counted between two and nine times. J is TRBJ1-1 and V is TRBV5-1; tentatively, D is TRBD1 (5 bases). Trimming pared 3 bases from V and 2 bases from J, leaving 8 bases between. Germline-derived CDR1 and CDR2 are SGHRS and YFSETQ. The CDR3 spans 13 residues. The CDR3 coding sequence is TGCGCCAGCAGCTGGGGGATTAACACTGAAGCTTTCTTT. Translation gives CASSWGINTEAFF.

The V call is TRBV7-9, the J call TRBJ1-2; 10 bases are a match to TRBD1. Germline V gene sequence: CDR1 SEHNR, CDR2 FQNEAQ (reference sequence). The CDR3 covers 17 residues. The ends lost 4 bases at V and 9 bases at J; junction bases unmatched: 17. The CDR3 region has the DNA TGTGCCAGCAGCTCGCCGTTATCCGGGACAGGGGCCTTTCGCTACACCTTC. This translates into CASSSPLSGTGAFRYTF.

A few counts support this clone. The rearrangement joins TRBV2 to TRBJ2-1; 11 bases are shared with TRBD2. Germline CDR1 is SNHLY and CDR2 is FYNNEI. V trimming: 6 bases; J trimming: 9 bases; junction bases outside the gene matches: 10. The CDR3 loop spans 15 amino acids. The CDR3 region is CASRGSSSGGIEQFF. The CDR3 nucleotides read TGTGCCAGCAGGGGATCGTCTAGCGGGGGGATTGAGCAGTTCTTC. The full variable domain, in which reference TRBV2 and TRBJ2-1 provide the parts outside the CDR3, is EPEVTQTPSHQVTQMGQEVILRCVPISNHLYFYWYRQILGQKVEFLVSFYNNEISEKSEIFDDQFSVERPDGSNFTLKIRSTKLEDSAMYFCASRGSSSGGIEQFFGPGTRLTVL.

The rearrangement links TRBV9 to TRBJ1-3; 8 bases align to TRBD1. This CDR3 spans 16 amino acids. The trim removed 0 bases at V and 0 bases at J, leaving 2 bases unmatched. CDR1 and CDR2 from the germline V gene are SGDLS and YYNGEE. CDR3 sequence (DNA): TGTGCCAGCAGCGTAGGGACAGGGTTCTCTGGAAACACCATATATTTT. Its protein is CASSVGTGFSGNTIYF. The whole variable domain, remainder taken from reference TRBV9 and TRBJ1-3, is DSGVTQTPKHLITATGQRVTLRCSPRSGDLSVYWYQQSLDQGLQFLIQYYNGEERAKGNILERFSAQQFPDLHSELNLSSLELGDSALYFCASSVGTGFSGNTIYFGEGSWLTVV.

The chain joins TRBV6-6 to TRBJ2-2, with D maybe TRBD1 (5 bases). CDR1 is MNHNY, CDR2 SVGAGI, per germline (reference sequence). This CDR3 has 14 amino acids. V was trimmed by 4 bases and J by 6 bases, leaving 12 bases between them. The CDR3 DNA follows: TGTGCCAGCAGTTCCTCAGGGTTTTCCGGGGAGCTGTTTTTT. This gives the protein CASSSSGFSGELFF.